These T cell receptor beta chains were read from a single sample in a study of blood T cell repertoires in COVID-19. Clones were sequenced by immunoSEQ multiplex PCR, and TCRdb holds only the in-frame ones, with some missing. The repertoire holds around 350,000 clones, with around nine tenths as singletons. Sequenced material: peripheral blood. Receptor source: a human donor in a cohort sampled during active COVID-19. CDR3s include the opening cysteine and the closing phenylalanine or tryptophan. The order of the fields is D gene, clone size, V gene, J gene, CDR3 DNA, CDR3 protein. A D gene is named only where the DNA matches it firmly. Only some rows state a clone size, as once, few, many or a class for expanded clones.

-	-	TRBV6-1	TRBJ2-7	TGTGCCAGCAGTGAAAACAGGGAGAGCTCCTACGAGCAGTACTTC	CASSENRESSYEQYF
-	few	TRBV6-2/TRBV6-3	TRBJ1-1	TGTGCCAGCAGTTACTCGGGGCGGGGGTACACTGAAGCTTTCTTT	CASSYSGRGYTEAFF
TRBD1	-	TRBV4-2	TRBJ1-2	TGTGCCAGCAGCCAACGGACAGGGAATTTCTATGGCTACACCTTC	CASSQRTGNFYGYTF
-	once	TRBV11-2	TRBJ1-1	TGTGCCAGCAGCAAAGATGGGCTGGGTGACATTGAAGCTTTCTTT	CASSKDGLGDIEAFF
-	-	TRBV6-7	TRBJ2-7	TGTGCCAGCAGCCCAACACAGGGAATCGAGCTTTGCGAGCAGTACTTC	CASSPTQGIELCEQYF
-	-	TRBV9	TRBJ2-7	TGTGCCAGCAGCCCGCTAGGGGGAAGCTCCTACGAGCAGTACTTC	CASSPLGGSSYEQYF
-	-	TRBV5-5	TRBJ1-3	TGTGCCAGCAGCTTGCAGGACGGGGACACCATATATTTT	CASSLQDGDTIYF
TRBD2	-	TRBV24-1	TRBJ2-3	TGTGCCACCAGTGATTCTTTACAGGCGGGAGGCACAGATACGCAGTATTTT	CATSDSLQAGGTDTQYF
TRBD1	-	TRBV28	TRBJ1-6	TGTGCCAGCAGTCCCCCGGGACAGGGTTATTCACCCCTCCACTTT	CASSPPGQGYSPLHF
-	-	TRBV7-9	TRBJ1-2	TGTGCCAGCGCCCAGGGGTACTATGGCTACACCTTC	CASAQGYYGYTF
-	-	TRBV6-1	TRBJ1-1	TGTGCCAGCAGTGAAGCGCTTCTGGGCAGCATGAACACTGAAGCTTTCTTT	CASSEALLGSMNTEAFF
-	-	TRBV6-1	TRBJ2-7	TGTGCCAGCAGTGAATTTATCGAAGGGAGCTCCTACGAGCAGTACTTC	CASSEFIEGSSYEQYF
-	-	TRBV30	TRBJ1-1	TGTGCCTACGGACTCATGAACACTGAAGCTTTCTTT	CAYGLMNTEAFF
TRBD1	-	TRBV2	TRBJ2-1	TGTGCCAGCAGTGTCTTAAGGGACAGGGGGGACGAGCAGTTCTTC	CASSVLRDRGDEQFF
TRBD1	-	TRBV30	TRBJ1-2	TGTGCCTGGAGCGCGGACAGGGATGGTAACTATGGCTACACCTTC	CAWSADRDGNYGYTF
TRBD1	-	TRBV5-1	TRBJ2-6	TGCGCCAGCAGCTTATGGACAGGGGGCGCGTCTGGGGCCAACGTCCTGACTTTC	CASSLWTGGASGANVLTF
-	-	TRBV11-2	TRBJ2-7	TGTGCCAGCAGCTTAGATCCTGGGGAGTTTTACGAGCAGTACTTC	CASSLDPGEFYEQYF
-	-	TRBV11-2	TRBJ1-6	TGTGCCAGCAGCTTAGAAGAACGCAGGCCCCTCCACTTT	CASSLEERRPLHF
-	-	TRBV2	TRBJ1-5	TGTGCCAGCAGAAGTCAGACAGATAGCAATCAGCCCCAGCATTTT	CASRSQTDSNQPQHF
TRBD2	-	TRBV5-4	TRBJ2-1	TGTGCCAGCACCATCGGACTAGCGTCCTACAATGAGCAGTTCTTC	CASTIGLASYNEQFF
-	-	TRBV30	TRBJ2-1	TGTGCCTGGACAGGGGATAATACCTACAATGAGCAGTTCTTC	CAWTGDNTYNEQFF
TRBD2	-	TRBV6-1	TRBJ2-1	TGTGCCAGCAGTGAAGCCCGTATTCTAGCGGGAGGTGATGAGCAGTTCTTC	CASSEARILAGGDEQFF
TRBD2	-	TRBV28	TRBJ2-5	TGTGCCAGCACCTGGGGGGGGAGCCAAGAGACCCAGTACTTC	CASTWGGSQETQYF
-	-	TRBV30	TRBJ2-7	TGTGCCTGGACAAAGGGGTTCGAGCAGTACTTC	CAWTKGFEQYF
-	-	TRBV3-1/TRBV3-2	TRBJ2-5	TGTGCCAGCAGCCACCCCGACAGGCCGGAGACCCAGTACTTC	CASSHPDRPETQYF
-	once	TRBV10-3	TRBJ1-5	TGTGCCATCAGTGAGGGCATGAATCAACCCCAGCATTTT	CAISEGMNQPQHF
TRBD1	-	TRBV19	TRBJ1-4	TGTGCCAGTAGTAGGAACAGGGGCCTTGGAGATGAAAAACTGTTTTTT	CASSRNRGLGDEKLFF
-	-	TRBV29-1	TRBJ2-1	TGCAGCGTTGTTGAGGTCAATGAGCAGTTCTTC	CSVVEVNEQFF
-	-	TRBV3-1/TRBV3-2	TRBJ1-2	TGTGCCAGCAGTCTCCTATTCAATCCTAATGGCTACACCTTC	CASSLLFNPNGYTF
TRBD1	-	TRBV6-1	TRBJ2-7	TGTGCCAGCAGTGAAAGGGGACAGGGGATAACCTACGAGCAGTACTTC	CASSERGQGITYEQYF
-	-	TRBV7-3	TRBJ2-1	TGTGCCAGCAGCTTAAACCAAGGACTAGAGCAGTTCTTC	CASSLNQGLEQFF
-	-	TRBV3-1/TRBV3-2	TRBJ2-7	TGTGCCAGCAGCCAACTGGGCGGGGAAGGGGCCGAGCAGTACTTC	CASSQLGGEGAEQYF
-	-	TRBV29-1	TRBJ1-1	TGCAGCGCAGAACAGGGTACCGGTGAAGCTTTCTTT	CSAEQGTGEAFF
TRBD1	-	TRBV15	TRBJ2-5	TGTGCCACCAGCAGGGACAGGGCCCAAGAGACCCAGTACTTC	CATSRDRAQETQYF
TRBD1	-	TRBV10-3	TRBJ2-3	TGTGCCATCAGGTCGACAGGGGCGGAAGATACGCAGTATTTT	CAIRSTGAEDTQYF
-	-	TRBV27	TRBJ2-6	TGTGCCAGCAGTCGCTTGGTTCACAGCGGAACTTACTCTGGGGCCAACGTCCTGACTTTC	CASSRLVHSGTYSGANVLTF
-	-	TRBV5-4	TRBJ1-5	TGTGCCAGCAGCTTGGATGGGGCCTCGGAGGGGCAGCCCCAGCATTTT	CASSLDGASEGQPQHF
-	-	TRBV3-1/TRBV3-2	TRBJ2-3	TGTGCCAGCAGCCGAACAGGTGGAGATACGCAGTATTTT	CASSRTGGDTQYF
-	-	TRBV7-2	TRBJ1-1	TGTGCCAGCAGCCCTCCGCCTATGGGGCGCACTGAAGCTTTCTTT	CASSPPPMGRTEAFF
TRBD1	-	TRBV18	TRBJ2-7	TGTGCCAGCTCACCACCGGGGCAGGGGGATTCCTACGAGCAGTACTTC	CASSPPGQGDSYEQYF
-	-	TRBV4-2	TRBJ1-1	TGTGCCAGCAGTTTCGGGCGGGAGACTGAAGCTTTCTTT	CASSFGRETEAFF
TRBD1	-	TRBV10-1	TRBJ2-5	TGCGCCAGCGCCCGGGACAGGGAAGAGACCCAGTACTTC	CASARDREETQYF
-	-	TRBV19	TRBJ1-4	TGTGCCAGTAGTAGTCGGGAGGCAGTATATGAAAAACTGTTTTTT	CASSSREAVYEKLFF
-	-	TRBV30	TRBJ1-2	TGTGCCTGGACGGTTGGCTATGGCTACACCTTC	CAWTVGYGYTF
-	-	TRBV6-5	TRBJ1-1	TGTGCCAGCAGTTACGGGGCGAGGGGGGGCACTGAAGCTTTCTTT	CASSYGARGGTEAFF
-	-	TRBV24-1	TRBJ1-1	TGTGCCACCAGTGACAGGGGCCTGGTTAAGCATGGTGGGAACACTGAAGCTTTCTTT	CATSDRGLVKHGGNTEAFF
TRBD1	-	TRBV5-1	TRBJ2-5	TGCGCCAGCAGCCAGACGGACAGGGACCAAGAGACCCAGTACTTC	CASSQTDRDQETQYF
-	-	TRBV5-6	TRBJ1-1	TGTGCCAGCAGTCCCCGGCGGGCCTGGGTTTCTGAAGCTTTCTTT	CASSPRRAWVSEAFF
TRBD1	-	TRBV29-1	TRBJ1-2	TGCAGCGGAGGGACAGGGGACTATGGCTACACCTTC	CSGGTGDYGYTF
TRBD2	-	TRBV10-1	TRBJ2-1	TGCGCCAGCAGCCTTACTAGCGACTCAATGAAGCAGTTCTTC	CASSLTSDSMKQFF